Following are 20 T cell receptor beta chains from one sample sequenced in a study of T cells in Graves' hyperthyroidism and ophthalmopathy. The source material, RNA transcripts, was used to amplify TCR beta CDR3 regions. HTBI primers drove first-round RT-PCR of the TCR CDR3. Using its own MiXCR run on the multiplex PCR reads, TCRdb lists one record per CDR3 protein. The sample contains a few hundred thousand distinct CDR3 sequences, 15% to 18% of which appear only once. The sequencing sample was made of blood. These receptors all come from a woman in her twenties or thirties with Graves' hyperthyroidism.

This rearrangement joins TRBV6-2 or TRBV6-3 to TRBJ2-2; a possible D gene is TRBD2 (6 bases). Germline-derived CDR1 and CDR2 are MNHEY and SVGEGT. The CDR3 contains 15 residues. V lost 5 bases and J 0 bases, leaving 10 bases between the germline ends. In nucleotides, the CDR3 is TGTGCCAGCAGTCGGAGGGGAGCGAACACCGGGGAGCTGTTTTTT. Translating it yields CASSRRGANTGELFF.

This clonotype was counted many times. The V call is TRBV4-2, the J call TRBJ2-3; no firm D call. Between the trimmed V and J ends, which lost 1 base and 0 bases, there was a span of 8 bases. This CDR3 spans 15 amino acids. Germline V CDR1 and CDR2: LGHNA, YNFKEQ. CDR3 bases: TGTGCCAGCAGCCAAGTTGTCTCCAGCACAGATACGCAGTATTTT. This codes for CASSQVVSSTDTQYF.

The table lists this clonotype with many counts. The chain joins TRBV14 to TRBJ2-7; the match to TRBD2 covers 14 bases. Germline loops: CDR1 SGHDN, CDR2 FVKESK. The ends lost 0 bases at V and 7 bases at J; junction bases unmatched: 5. The CDR3 contains 16 residues. CDR3 in DNA: TGTGCCAGCAGCCAAGAGACTAGCGGGAGGGCTGGGGAGCAGTACTTC. It encodes CASSQETSGRAGEQYF.

The V call is TRBV11-3, the J call TRBJ2-3, with D perhaps matching TRBD2 (7 bases). This CDR3 is 14 amino acids long. Trimming cost V 1 base and J 7 bases, with 12 bases left between them. Germline CDR1 reads SGHNT; CDR2 reads YENEEA. The CDR3 region has the DNA TGTGCCAGCAGCTTAGTGGCGGGGGCGAATACGCAGTATTTT. Amino acid sequence: CASSLVAGANTQYF.

The chain employs TRBV6-5 and TRBJ1-2; 7 bases align to TRBD1. The germline gives CDR1 MNHEY, CDR2 SVGAGI. With 2 bases clipped from V and 9 bases from J, the junction kept 9 bases outside the gene matches. The CDR3 contains 14 residues. CDR3 nucleotides: TGTGCCAGCAGTTACGGAGGGGACAGTCTCCGCTACACCTTC. It codes for CASSYGGDSLRYTF.

This clonotype was recorded many times. The chain employs TRBV30 and TRBJ2-5; D is uncertain. V lost 3 bases and J lost 5, with 7 bases in between. Germline CDR1 is GTSNPN and CDR2 is SVGIG (reference sequence). The CDR3 is 11 amino acids. The CDR3 region has the DNA TGTGCCTGGAGAGGTTTTGAGACCCAGTACTTC. It translates to CAWRGFETQYF.

This clonotype showed up just a few times. The J gene is TRBJ1-6, the V gene TRBV20-1, with TRBD1 matching 7 bases. Germline V gene lookup returns CDR1 DFQATT and CDR2 SNEGSKA (reference sequence). This CDR3 is built from 14 residues. Unmatched junction bases numbered 7, after V lost 1 base and J lost 10 bases. CDR3 in amino acids: CSARVGGGESPLHF. The CDR3 nucleotides read TGCAGTGCTAGAGTGGGAGGGGGCGAATCACCCCTCCACTTT.

The chain joins TRBV5-1 to TRBJ2-3; 9 nucleotides line up with TRBD2. This CDR3 is 16 amino acids long. Germline CDR1 is SGHRS and CDR2 is YFSETQ. Trimming took 3 bases from V and 4 from J; bases not matched to a gene: 9. The CDR3 DNA follows: TGCGCCAGCAGCTCCAGCGAAGCGGGAGGTTCAGATACGCAGTATTTT. Its translation is CASSSSEAGGSDTQYF.

This clonotype came up many times. V is TRBV18 and J is TRBJ1-4, with TRBD1 as a possible D gene (5 bases). Per germline, CDR1 KGHSH and CDR2 LQKENI. This CDR3 is built from 15 residues. V lost 2 bases and J 0 bases, leaving 7 bases between the germline ends. For the CDR3, the DNA is TGTGCCAGCTCACCAGACAGAGCAACTAATGAAAAACTGTTTTTT. Residues: CASSPDRATNEKLFF.

This clonotype has only one observation. A clone one base away is much larger, so this may be a read error. The rearrangement joins TRBV2 to TRBJ2-1; D call uncertain. V gave up 6 bases and J gave up 6 bases, with 3 bases separating them. The germline V gene encodes CDR1 SNHLY and CDR2 FYNNEI. The CDR3 sequence is 10 residues long. Here the CDR3 reads CASRPNEQFF. The CDR3 DNA is TGTGCCAGCAGACCCAATGAGCAGTTCTTC.

This clonotype was recorded a few times. The chain joins TRBV20-1 to TRBJ1-5; D may be TRBD1 (6 bases). CDR3 length equals 15 residues. Trimming took 6 bases from V and 0 from J, leaving 15 bases between them. Germline V gene sequence: CDR1 DFQATT, CDR2 SNEGSKA (reference sequence). The CDR3 is CSANLGGASNQPQHF. CDR3 nucleotide sequence: TGCAGTGCCAACCTCGGGGGGGCTAGCAATCAGCCCCAGCATTTT.

In this sample, this clonotype turned up many times. The V gene is TRBV6-5, the J gene TRBJ2-3, with 11 bases matching TRBD2. Germline V gene lookup returns CDR1 MNHEY and CDR2 SVGAGI. The V and J ends lost 6 bases and 0 bases, in that order; junction bases with no gene match: 5. The CDR3 sequence is 16 residues long. The CDR3 nucleotides read TGTGCCAGCAGCTCGGGACTAGCGGCTAGCACAGATACGCAGTATTTT. This sequence encodes CASSSGLAASTDTQYF.

The chain uses TRBV18 and TRBJ1-4; 7 positions match TRBD1. The CDR3 spans 14 residues. V was pared by 1 base and J by 6 bases, with 2 bases of the junction left unmatched. Germline V gene data show CDR1 as KGHSH and CDR2 as LQKENI. This CDR3 reads CASSPQGAHEKLFF. The CDR3 DNA reads as TGTGCCAGCTCACCACAGGGGGCTCATGAAAAACTGTTTTTT.

The sample holds a few counts of this clonotype. The rearrangement uses TRBV12-3 or TRBV12-4 and TRBJ2-3; 12 nucleotides agree with TRBD2. The CDR3 covers 18 residues. J was trimmed by 2 bases and V by 2 bases; bases with no gene match: 8. CDR3 loop: CASSLNLAGGRYTDTQYF. The DNA for the CDR3 is TGTGCCAGCAGTTTAAATCTAGCGGGAGGGCGGTACACAGATACGCAGTATTTT.

In its sample, this clonotype was seen many times. The genes are TRBV2 and TRBJ2-5; TRBD1 aligns across 8 bases. CDR3 length: 15 amino acids. The junction had 9 bases not matched to a gene; V was cut back by 6 bases and J by 3 bases. Germline loops: CDR1 SNHLY, CDR2 FYNNEI. The CDR3 region has the DNA TGTGCCAGCAGCGACCTGGGACAGGCGAAAGAGACCCAGTACTTC. Its translation: CASSDLGQAKETQYF.

The chain employs TRBV20-1 and TRBJ2-2, with a tentative D call TRBD2 (6 bases). The CDR3 covers 17 residues. The germline V and J ends were trimmed by 0 bases and 0 bases, with 14 bases remaining between them. The germline CDR1 and CDR2 sequences are DFQATT and SNEGSKA (reference sequence). CDR3: CSARDGRGDPNTGELFF. CDR3 in DNA: TGCAGTGCTAGAGATGGGCGGGGCGATCCGAACACCGGGGAGCTGTTTTTT.

Comments on this clonotype: This may be a read error, as it is one base from a much larger clone. The rearrangement joins TRBV6-1 to TRBJ2-1; 12 bases match TRBD2. The CDR3 is 14 amino acids. Trimming cost V 6 bases and J 8 bases; bases outside gene matches: 5. Germline V CDR1 and CDR2: MNHNS, SASEGT. CDR3 region: CASSPSGRVHEQFF. In DNA form, the CDR3 reads TGTGCCAGCAGCCCTAGCGGGAGGGTCCATGAGCAGTTCTTC.

This clonotype was recorded many times. V gene TRBV3-1 combines with J gene TRBJ2-3; 7 nucleotides align to TRBD1. This CDR3 comprises 15 residues. The germline gives CDR1 LGHDT, CDR2 YNNKEL (reference sequence). The ends lost 1 base at V and 2 bases at J; junction bases unmatched: 3. The CDR3 loop is CASSQGTGYTDTQYF. The CDR3 DNA sequence: TGTGCCAGCAGCCAAGGGACAGGTTACACAGATACGCAGTATTTT.

The chain recombines TRBV10-3 with TRBJ2-5, with no clear D. Germline V gene data show CDR1 as ENHRY and CDR2 as SYGVKD. Trimming stripped 10 bases from V and 3 bases from J, with 12 bases between. This CDR3 has 12 amino acids. In DNA, the CDR3 is TGTGCCACCGCTAACCTAAAAGAGACCCAGTACTTC. Its translation is CATANLKETQYF.

This clonotype was counted a few times. J is TRBJ2-2 and V is TRBV7-6; the match to TRBD2 covers 12 bases. V lost 5 bases and J lost 7; bases outside the gene matches: 11. CDR1 and CDR2 (germline): SGHVS, FNYEAQ. This CDR3 contains 17 residues. The CDR3 region is CASSPRGLAGEVGELFF. The CDR3 DNA reads as TGTGCCAGCAGCCCGAGGGGACTAGCGGGCGAAGTCGGGGAGCTGTTTTTT.